This T cell receptor (beta chain) was observed in a study of PD-L1 blockade in urothelial cancer. Germline lookup yields CDR1 SGHTA and CDR2 FQGNSA. J gave up 3 bases and V 5 bases, and 16 bases lay outside the gene matches. The CDR3 is made up of 19 amino acids. The data were produced by immunoSEQ multiplex PCR, yet TCRdb's version contains in-frame clones alone and is incomplete. This sample has approximately 32,000 clones; 80% to 90% occur once, and the top ten carry more than 30%. The receptor's source is a man aged 55 to 70 with urothelial cancer. This specimen consisted of PBMCs, obtained around atezolizumab (anti-PD-L1) treatment. The chain uses TRBV7-2 and TRBJ1-3, with 10 bases matching TRBD1. CDR3 residues: CASSARPPGQGLYGNTIYF. The CDR3, as DNA: TGTGCCAGCAGCGCCAGGCCGCCGGGACAGGGGTTATATGGAAACACCATATATTTT.